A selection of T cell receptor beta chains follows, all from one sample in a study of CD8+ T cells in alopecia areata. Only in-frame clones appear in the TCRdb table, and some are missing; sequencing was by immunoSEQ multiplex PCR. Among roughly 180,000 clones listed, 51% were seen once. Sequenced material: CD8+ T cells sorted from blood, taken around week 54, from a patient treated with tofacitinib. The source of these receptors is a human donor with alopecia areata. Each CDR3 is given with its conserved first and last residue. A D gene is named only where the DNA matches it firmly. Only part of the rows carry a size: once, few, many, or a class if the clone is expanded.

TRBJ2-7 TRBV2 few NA TGTGCCAGCAGCGTGGACGGAACCTACGAGCAGTACTTC CASSVDGTYEQYF
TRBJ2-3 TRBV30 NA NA TGTGCCTGGCGAGTCGGCTCCGCTGACACGCAGTATTTT CAWRVGSADTQYF
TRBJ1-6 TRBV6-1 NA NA TGTGCCAGCAGTGAAGGCAACTCACCCCTCCACTTT CASSEGNSPLHF
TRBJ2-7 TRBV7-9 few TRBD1 TGTGCCAGCAGGCCGGGACAGACCTACGAGCAGTACTTC CASRPGQTYEQYF
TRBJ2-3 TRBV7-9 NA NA TGTGCCAGCAGCCCCCTTGGGCTAGGAACAGATACGCAGTATTTT CASSPLGLGTDTQYF
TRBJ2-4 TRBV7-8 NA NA TGTGCCAGCAGCTTAGTTGGGGTGAACATTCAGTACTTC CASSLVGVNIQYF
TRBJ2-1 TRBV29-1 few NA TGCAGCGTTGAAGATCAACAGGGAAAATACAATGAGCAGTTCTTC CSVEDQQGKYNEQFF
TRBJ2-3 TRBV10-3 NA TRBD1 TGTGCCAGCAGTGAAGGACAGGGGGCAGATACGCAGTATTTT CASSEGQGADTQYF
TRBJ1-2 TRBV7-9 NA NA TGTGCCAGCAGCTGGATTTCAGCTAACTATGGCTACACCTTC CASSWISANYGYTF
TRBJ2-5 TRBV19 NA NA TGTGCCAGTAGTGGTTACGGGGAGGTCGAGACCCAGTACTTC CASSGYGEVETQYF
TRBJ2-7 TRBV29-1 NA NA TGCAGCGTTGAATTCAGTTCCTACGAGCAGTACTTC CSVEFSSYEQYF
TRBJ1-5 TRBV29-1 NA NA TGCAGCGTTGGAACAGGGAATCAGCCCCAGCATTTT CSVGTGNQPQHF
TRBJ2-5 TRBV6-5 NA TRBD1 TGTGCCAGCAGTTCGACACAGGGGGGAGAGACCCAGTACTTC CASSSTQGGETQYF
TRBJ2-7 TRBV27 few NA TGTGCCAGCAGTTTAGGCCAGGGTAACTACGAGCAGTACTTC CASSLGQGNYEQYF
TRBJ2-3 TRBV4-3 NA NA TGCGCCAGCAGCCAAGTAGGTAGCGCAGATACGCAGTATTTT CASSQVGSADTQYF
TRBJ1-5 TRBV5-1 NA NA TGCGCCAGCAGCTTAAATCAGCCCCAGCATTTT CASSLNQPQHF
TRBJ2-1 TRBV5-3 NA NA TGTGCACGTCATGGGGATGGTGAGCAGTTCTTC CARHGDGEQFF
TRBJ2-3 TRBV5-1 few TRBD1 TGCGCCAGCAGCGGGACAGGGGGCCGCACAGATACGCAGTATTTT CASSGTGGRTDTQYF
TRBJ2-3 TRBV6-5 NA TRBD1 TGTGCCAGCAAGGGGGACAGGGGCACAGATACGCAGTATTTT CASKGDRGTDTQYF
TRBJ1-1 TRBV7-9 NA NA TGTGCCAGCAGCTTAGGTTATCACACTGAAGCTTTCTTT CASSLGYHTEAFF
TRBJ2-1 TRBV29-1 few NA TGCAGCGTAGGGACGGCCTACAATGAGCAGTTCTTC CSVGTAYNEQFF
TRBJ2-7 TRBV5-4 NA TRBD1 TGTGCCAGCAGCATTGGGGGACAGGTCTACGAGCAGTACTTC CASSIGGQVYEQYF
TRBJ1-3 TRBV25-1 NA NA TGTGCCAGCAGTGAATATTCGGAAGGAAACACCATATATTTT CASSEYSEGNTIYF
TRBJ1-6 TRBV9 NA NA TGTGCCAGCAGCGGGCAGAGCTCCTATAATTCACCCCTCCACTTT CASSGQSSYNSPLHF
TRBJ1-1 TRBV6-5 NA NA TGTGCCAGCAGTTACTCAGGGGTGGGCACTGAAGCTTTCTTT CASSYSGVGTEAFF
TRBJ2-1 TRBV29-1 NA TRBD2 TGCAGCGTCCCGGGGGGTTACAATGAGCAGTTCTTC CSVPGGYNEQFF
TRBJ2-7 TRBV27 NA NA TGTGCCAGCAGTTTTTCCTCCGGGACCTTGGCGTACGAGCAGTACTTC CASSFSSGTLAYEQYF